In its sample, the clone carrying this TCR beta chain was seen a few times. Its specificity is not known. The sample comes from a study of cytomegalovirus exposure and HLA in healthy donors. About the research overall: Out of 170 million or so T cells, an earlier analysis found about 100 million unique TCR beta sequences in total. From donors who were HLA-typed, an early data release held 65 million to 85 million unique TCRs. Study-wide points: A later analysis reported that several of the most significant clusters appeared to be linked to common viral pathogens, among them Epstein-Barr virus. The classifier, whose performance was assessed in both the original and validation cohorts, reportedly diagnosed cytomegalovirus status with high specificity and sensitivity.

Trimming at V came to 4 bases and at J to 1 base, leaving 1 base not matched to a gene. The CDR3 loop spans 13 amino acids. Per germline, CDR1 LNHNV and CDR2 YYDKDF (reference sequence). Primers included in the PCR were 60 Vbeta and 13 Jbeta primers. Assay used: immunoSEQ multiplex PCR; TCRdb lists only in-frame clones, some missing. Of fewer than 150,000 clones in the sample, around 69% were seen once. Sample: PBMCs. This clonotype was obtained from a man aged 45-65 years in good health and CMV-seropositive. The V and J genes are TRBV15 and TRBJ2-7; 7 nucleotides match TRBD2. The CDR3 sequence: CATSISGSYEQYF. DNA of the CDR3: TGTGCCACCAGCATTAGCGGGTCCTACGAGCAGTACTTC.